The 30 T cell receptor beta chains in this list originate from one sample, sequenced in a study of vaccination effects on CD4 cells after COVID-19. Under the ViraFEST assay, PBMC were stimulated with viral peptide pools so that antigen-specific CD4+ T cells expanded. Sequencing was performed afterwards. Following culture for about ten days, CD4+ T cells were isolated. The study found no prior SARS-CoV-2 infection in the vaccine recipients, who tested negative for nucleocapsid antibodies. Repertoires were generated with immunoSEQ multiplex PCR, while TCRdb's copy carries only in-frame clones and drops some. Of about 63,000 clones in the sample, roughly 80% are singletons; the top ten hold around 3.8%. Their antigen targets remain unknown. The sample in question was CD4+ T cells from PBMCs cultured with HCoV-OC43 spike peptides, obtained before COVID-19 vaccination. Subset here: HCoV-OC43 spike overlapping peptide pool stimulation. These receptors all come from a human donor who received a COVID-19 vaccine.

The gene calls are TRBV19 and TRBJ1-4; no definite D call. The germline V and J ends were trimmed by 5 bases and 8 bases, with 12 bases remaining between them. CDR3 length: 13 amino acids. Germline CDR1 is LNHDA and CDR2 is SQIVND (reference sequence). This CDR3 reads CASSPSEIEKLFF. The DNA for the CDR3 is TGTGCCAGTAGTCCTTCGGAGATAGAAAAACTGTTTTTT. The full variable domain, completed using reference TRBV19 and TRBJ1-4, is DGGITQSPKYLFRKEGQNVTLSCEQNLNHDAMYWYRQDPGQGLRLIYYSQIVNDFQKGDIAEGYSVSREKKESFPLTVTSAQKNPTAFYLCASSPSEIEKLFFGSGTQLSVL.

The chain joins TRBV7-3 to TRBJ2-3; a weak D match, TRBD1 (5 bases). This CDR3 spans 15 amino acids. V shed 6 bases and J shed 0 bases, with 13 bases lying between them. CDR1 and CDR2 from the germline V gene are SGHTA and FQGTGA. CDR3 sequence (DNA): TGTGCCAGCAGTTCCCAGGGCACCAGCACAGATACGCAGTATTTT. Translation gives CASSSQGTSTDTQYF.

This clone was counted only a few times. This chain uses TRBV7-9 with TRBJ2-7; possible D gene TRBD2, 6 bases. Germline V gene sequence: CDR1 SEHNR, CDR2 FQNEAQ (reference sequence). Trimming removed 7 bases at V and 5 bases at J, with 21 bases between. This CDR3 has 15 residues. The DNA for the CDR3 is TGTGCCAGCACCTTGGGAGGTCACAAAGGGGACGAGCAGTACGTC. This gives the protein CASTLGGHKGDEQYV.

The chain recombines TRBV7-2 with TRBJ1-3; TRBD1 aligns across 7 bases. The V and J ends lost 5 bases and 4 bases, in that order; junction bases with no gene match: 8. Germline CDR1 and CDR2: SGHTA and FQGNSA. This CDR3 has 15 residues. The DNA for the CDR3 is TGTGCCAGCAGCAAAGACAGGGACCGAGGAAACACCATATATTTT. Protein: CASSKDRDRGNTIYF.

The chain links TRBV2 to TRBJ2-3; D unclear. Germline CDR1 is SNHLY and CDR2 is FYNNEI. V was shortened by 2 bases and J by 0 bases, with 9 bases between the two germline ends. The CDR3 runs to 15 residues. CDR3 nucleotide sequence: TGTGCCAGCAGTGAACAGGACCAAAGCACAGATACGCAGTATTTT. Translating gives CASSEQDQSTDTQYF.

The chain carries TRBV3-1 (or the pseudogene TRBV3-2) and TRBJ2-2, with TRBD2 matching over 7 bases. Unmatched junction bases numbered 9, after V lost 7 bases and J lost 4 bases. The CDR3 loop spans 15 amino acids. Germline CDR1 and CDR2: LGHDT and YNNKEL (reference sequence). The CDR3 region has the DNA TGTGCCAGCACCCCGGCTAGCGGTCCCACCGGGGAGCTGTTTTTT. Encoded protein: CASTPASGPTGELFF.

The chain has TRBV5-6 and TRBJ2-7, with D possibly matching TRBD1 (6 bases). Trimming stripped 0 bases from V and 3 bases from J, with 16 bases between. There are 16 residues in the CDR3. Germline lookup yields CDR1 SGHDT and CDR2 YYEEEE. Here the CDR3 DNA reads TGTGCCAGCAGCTTGGACGGGACAAGGCCCGGCTACGAGCAGTACGTC. This sequence encodes CASSLDGTRPGYEQYV.

This clone was seen a single time. The J gene is TRBJ1-2, the V gene TRBV28; D is possibly TRBD1 (5 bases). Germline values: CDR1 MDHEN, CDR2 SYDVKM. Trimming removed 10 bases from V and 6 bases from J, with 21 bases in between. There are 14 residues in the CDR3. The CDR3 is CATLPGGPLDGYTF. DNA of the CDR3: TGTGCCACCCTGCCCGGGGGTCCATTGGATGGCTACACCTTC.

In its sample, this clone was seen once. The rearrangement links TRBV24-1 to TRBJ2-2; D could derive from TRBD1 or TRBD2 (5 bases each). The CDR3 consists of 16 residues. Looked up from germline, CDR1 is KGHDR and CDR2 is SFDVKD. Between the trimmed V and J ends, which lost 3 bases and 6 bases, there was a span of 16 bases. The CDR3 loop is CATSDPGPGSSGELFF. The CDR3 coding sequence is TGTGCCACCAGTGATCCGGGACCGGGCAGTTCCGGGGAGCTGTTTTTT.

The rearrangement uses TRBV5-1 and TRBJ1-1; no clear D. The germline gives CDR1 SGHRS, CDR2 YFSETQ. The CDR3 is made up of 16 amino acids. The ends were cut back, 1 base at V and 5 bases at J, with 18 bases in the middle. CDR3 nucleotide sequence: TGCGCCAGCAGCTTGAGTGGACTCCTAAGTAGGACTGAAGCTTTCTTT. This translates into CASSLSGLLSRTEAFF.

The chain is built from TRBV11-2 and TRBJ1-4, with a possible D match to TRBD1 (5 bases). Trimming pared 3 bases from V and 8 bases from J, leaving 10 bases between. The V gene's germline CDR1 is SGHAT and CDR2 FQNNGV. The CDR3 runs 13 residues. CDR3 coding DNA: TGTGCCAGCAGCTTTTTTGGGGGGGAAAAACTGTTTTTT. It translates to CASSFFGGEKLFF.

Details on this clone: In the same sample, other DNA sequences code for this CDR3. The V call is TRBV18, the J call TRBJ2-5; D is unclear. The CDR3 spans 12 residues. The germline V gene encodes CDR1 KGHSH and CDR2 LQKENI. With 2 bases removed from V and 5 bases from J, the gap between germline ends came to 6 bases. In DNA, the CDR3 is TGTGCCAGCTCACCAGGGCCGGAGACCCAGTACTTC. This encodes CASSPGPETQYF.

V usage is TRBV18 and J usage is TRBJ1-1; TRBD1 matches at 7 bases. The CDR3 totals 13 residues. CDR1 and CDR2 from the germline V gene are KGHSH and LQKENI. The V and J ends lost 3 bases and 4 bases, in that order; junction bases with no gene match: 2. CDR3 in DNA: TGTGCCAGCTCACCGGACAGGAGCACTGAAGCTTTCTTT. Protein product: CASSPDRSTEAFF.

The rearrangement joins TRBV7-8 to TRBJ1-2; D is unresolved. Germline CDR1 reads SGHVS; CDR2 reads FQNEAQ. This CDR3 comprises 16 residues. The germline V and J ends were trimmed by 2 bases and 1 base, with 14 bases remaining between them. CDR3 loop: CASSLRDEGNNYGYTF. The CDR3 nucleotides read TGTGCCAGCAGCTTAAGAGATGAGGGAAATAACTATGGCTACACCTTC.

V usage is TRBV3-1 (or the pseudogene TRBV3-2) and J usage is TRBJ2-5, with 9 bases that match TRBD2. This CDR3 has 16 residues. V lost 0 bases and J lost 1; bases outside the gene matches: 3. Germline CDR1 LGHDT, CDR2 YNNKEL (reference sequence). CDR3 in DNA: TGTGCCAGCAGCCAAGAGCAAGCGGGGGGCCAAGAGACCCAGTACTTC. Translated: CASSQEQAGGQETQYF.

V gene TRBV19 combines with J gene TRBJ1-2, with 8 bases that match TRBD1. The CDR3 sequence is 14 residues long. Trimming at V came to 4 bases and at J to 2 bases, leaving 3 bases not matched to a gene. CDR1 is LNHDA, CDR2 SQIVND, per germline (reference sequence). CDR3 sequence reads: CASSKDRANYGYTF. The CDR3 DNA is TGTGCCAGTAGTAAGGACAGGGCGAACTATGGCTACACCTTC.

This clone occurred once. This sequence joins TRBV11-2 and TRBJ2-7, with D tentatively TRBD1 or TRBD2 (5 bases each). CDR1 and CDR2 (germline): SGHAT, FQNNGV. Trimming cost V 2 bases and J 3 bases, with 14 bases left between them. The CDR3 extends over 15 amino acids. The CDR3 is CASSLNTGGFYEQYV. The CDR3 coding sequence is TGTGCCAGCAGCTTAAACACAGGAGGCTTCTACGAGCAGTACGTC.

The genes are TRBV24-1 and TRBJ2-7; no firm D call. The V gene lost 9 bases and the J gene lost 3 bases, with 14 bases spanning the gap. Per the germline V gene, CDR1 is KGHDR and CDR2 is SFDVKD. The CDR3 runs to 13 residues. The CDR3 DNA sequence: TGTGCCACCGTGATAGAGGAAAACTACGAGCAGTACGTC. Residues: CATVIEENYEQYV.

The chain uses TRBV28 and TRBJ2-7, with TRBD2 identical over 14 bases. The J segment lost 2 bases and the V segment lost 3 bases, leaving 3 bases of the junction unmatched. The CDR3 covers 16 residues. Germline loops: CDR1 MDHEN, CDR2 SYDVKM. The CDR3 bases are TGTGCCAGCAGTTTGATGACTAGCGGGGGGGCCTACGAGCAGTACGTC. Protein: CASSLMTSGGAYEQYV.

The chain combines TRBV7-2 with TRBJ1-3; 8 positions match TRBD1. Germline trimming cut 1 base from V and 0 bases from J; bases unmatched to any gene: 2. From germline, CDR1 is SGHTA and CDR2 FQGNSA. This CDR3 comprises 16 residues. The DNA of the CDR3 is TGTGCCAGCAGCTTAGGCAGGGGGCGCTCTGGAAACACCATATATTTT. Residues: CASSLGRGRSGNTIYF.

This clone came up a few times. The chain combines TRBV5-4 with TRBJ1-1; D gene uncertain. The germline V gene encodes CDR1 SGHNT and CDR2 YYREEE (reference sequence). V lost 2 bases to trimming and J lost 5 bases, with 13 bases between them. CDR3 length: 14 residues. The CDR3 DNA sequence: TGTGCCAGCAGCTTTGGTGGCCCGGTGACTGAAGCTTTCTTT. Encoded protein: CASSFGGPVTEAFF.

The V and J genes are TRBV5-6 and TRBJ2-7; perhaps D is TRBD1 or TRBD2 (6 bases each). The length of the CDR3 is 15 residues. Trimming left V 4 bases short and J 4 bases short, with 18 bases between. Germline assignment: CDR1 SGHDT and CDR2 YYEEEE. The CDR3 bases are TGTGCCAGCAGCGGGGTTGGGGGGCCGGGATACGAGCAGTACGTC. Its translation is CASSGVGGPGYEQYV.

This rearrangement joins TRBV7-2 to TRBJ1-2; the D is unclear. The germline V gene has CDR1 SGHTA and CDR2 FQGNSA. V was cut by 5 bases and J by 7 bases, with 14 bases left in between. CDR3 length equals 13 residues. CDR3 nucleotides: TGTGCCAGCAGCCCGGAGGCAAGGGCTGGCTACACCTTC. This translates into CASSPEARAGYTF.

The chain uses TRBV12-3 or TRBV12-4 and TRBJ2-5, with D possibly being TRBD1 or TRBD2 (5 bases each). The CDR3 covers 13 residues. Trimming took 5 bases from V and 5 from J, leaving 12 bases between them. CDR3 sequence: CASSPWDAETQYF. As DNA, the CDR3 is TGTGCCAGCAGTCCCTGGGACGCGGAGACCCAGTACTTC.

Comments on this clone: At the DNA level, this CDR3 is encoded by other sequences in the same sample as well. The rearrangement uses TRBV28 and TRBJ1-1, with D perhaps TRBD1 (5 bases). V lost 2 bases and J 0 bases, leaving 7 bases between the germline ends. CDR1 and CDR2 (germline): MDHEN, SYDVKM. The CDR3 length is 14 residues. The CDR3 spells CASSLGGLNTEAFF. The CDR3 bases are TGTGCCAGCAGTTTAGGGGGATTGAACACTGAAGCTTTCTTT.

The chain is built from TRBV6-6 and TRBJ2-1; 7 nucleotides match TRBD1. Germline CDR1 is MNHNY and CDR2 is SVGAGI (reference sequence). With V trimmed by 5 bases and J by 9 bases, 13 bases remained unmatched. This CDR3 spans 15 amino acids. CDR3 residues: CASSPRQGLVLEQFF. DNA of the CDR3: TGTGCCAGCAGTCCGCGACAGGGTTTGGTTCTTGAGCAGTTCTTC.

This clone was detected a few times. The rearrangement uses TRBV6-5 and TRBJ1-1; D unresolved. Germline CDR1 reads MNHEY; CDR2 reads SVGAGI. The ends were cut back, 2 bases at V and 1 base at J, with 5 bases in the middle. The CDR3 is made up of 13 amino acids. The CDR3 DNA sequence: TGTGCCAGCAGTTACCCGGAGAACACTGAAGCTTTCTTT. This gives the protein CASSYPENTEAFF.

The rearrangement links TRBV6-5 to TRBJ1-6; possible D gene TRBD1, 6 bases. Per germline, CDR1 MNHEY and CDR2 SVGAGI. V was pared by 10 bases and J by 7 bases, with 17 bases between. CDR3 size: 14 residues. In DNA form, the CDR3 reads TGTGCCATCCGAAGGGGGACCGCCAATTCACCCCTCCACTTT. It encodes CAIRRGTANSPLHF.

V is TRBV2 and J is TRBJ2-7, with 7 bases identical to TRBD1. This CDR3 region has 11 residues. V lost 7 bases, J lost 7 bases, and 4 bases stayed unmatched. Germline V gives CDR1 SNHLY, CDR2 FYNNEI. The CDR3 region is CASIQGREQYV. CDR3 sequence (DNA): TGTGCCAGCATACAGGGGCGAGAGCAGTACGTC.

The gene calls are TRBV10-1 and TRBJ1-4, with TRBD1 matching over 8 bases. Germline V lookup: CDR1 WNHNN, CDR2 SYGVQD (reference sequence). After removal of 5 bases from V and 4 bases from J, the junction contained 6 bases not matched to a gene. CDR3 length equals 15 residues. The CDR3 DNA is TGCGCCAGCAGTACCGGGACAGGTGATAATGAAAAACTGTTTTTT. Translated, it gives CASSTGTGDNEKLFF.